By sample share, the clone carrying this TCR beta chain is large. The CDR3 is 13 amino acids. The germline V and J ends were trimmed by 6 bases and 8 bases, with 16 bases remaining between them. TRBV12-4/TRBJ1-2 clonotypes were amplified with adaptor-ligated barcode primers. TCRdb redid the calling of the multiplex PCR reads with MiXCR, one entry per CDR3 protein. The sample includes over 1,000 distinct CDR3 sequences, around 21% of them seen just once. The V call is TRBV12-3 or TRBV12-4, the J call TRBJ1-2; D gene ambiguous. The sequence was collected from a female donor with breast cancer. The sample consisted of naive CD4+ T cells sorted from blood. Subset reported: naive CD4+ T cells, CD4+CD45RA+CD25-. CDR3 amino acids: CASSLSVPVGYTF. The CDR3 DNA reads as TGTGCCAGCAGCTTATCGGTCCCCGTCGGCTACACCTTC.